These T cell receptor beta chains were read from a single sample in a study of regulatory T cells in long-lasting Graves disease. TCRdb processed the multiplex PCR reads anew with MiXCR; each CDR3 protein has one entry. The table shows 360,000 or so distinct CDR3 sequences, with about 12% occurring only once. The same data also went into a second study, on T cells in Graves' hyperthyroidism and ophthalmopathy.

Here the sequenced sample was peripheral blood mononuclear cells (PBMCs), taken at new diagnosis, from a patient treated with antithyroid drugs. The receptor set was obtained from a woman between 18 and 29 years old with Graves disease. Each CDR3 is given with its conserved first and last residue. A D gene is named only where the DNA matches it firmly. Only part of the rows carry a size: once, few, many, or a class if the clone is expanded.

D gene	clone size	V gene	J gene	CDR3 length	CDR3 protein	CDR3 DNA
NA	many	TRBV20-1	TRBJ2-1	11	CSAVKVNEQFF	TGCAGTGCTGTGAAAGTGAATGAGCAGTTCTTC
NA	few	TRBV5-6	TRBJ2-5	14	CASSLVSYQETQYF	TGTGCCAGCAGCTTGGTCAGCTACCAAGAGACCCAGTACTTC
TRBD1	few	TRBV5-1	TRBJ1-4	15	CASSPWGQGEEKLFF	TGCGCCAGCAGCCCATGGGGGCAGGGGGAAGAAAAACTGTTTTTT
NA	NA	TRBV7-2	TRBJ1-5	16	CASSLGGPAVNQPQHF	TGTGCCAGCAGCTTAGGCGGTCCGGCAGTGAATCAGCCCCAGCATTTT
NA	few	TRBV6-2/TRBV6-3	TRBJ1-1	15	CASSRFITGNTEAFF	TGTGCCAGCAGCCGCTTTATAACAGGGAACACTGAAGCTTTCTTT
NA	many	TRBV12-3/TRBV12-4	TRBJ1-6	13	CASRPRTDSPLHF	TGTGCCAGCAGACCAAGGACAGATTCACCCCTCCACTTT
TRBD2	NA	TRBV5-1	TRBJ2-1	14	CASSSGLVYNEQFF	TGCGCCAGCAGCTCGGGACTAGTCTACAATGAGCAGTTCTTC
NA	NA	TRBV7-8	TRBJ1-6	15	CASSLVTGFDSPLHF	TGTGCCAGCAGCTTAGTGACCGGATTTGATTCACCCCTCCACTTT
NA	few	TRBV6-2/TRBV6-3	TRBJ1-5	11	CASTSGQPQHF	TGTGCCAGCACTTCAGGACAGCCCCAGCATTTT
NA	many	TRBV3-2	TRBJ1-5	16	CASTPLRGRGSQPQHF	TGTGCCAGCACCCCTCTCAGGGGAAGGGGATCTCAGCCCCAGCACTTT
TRBD1	many	TRBV6-2/TRBV6-3	TRBJ2-1	17	CASSIPGQGVSWGEQFF	TGTGCCAGCAGTATCCCGGGACAGGGCGTATCTTGGGGTGAGCAGTTCTTC
TRBD2	many	TRBV20-1	TRBJ2-3	16	CSARDWTSGNTDTQYF	TGCAGTGCTAGAGATTGGACTAGCGGAAACACAGATACGCAGTATTTT
TRBD2	many	TRBV12-3/TRBV12-4	TRBJ2-5	14	CASSVLAGQETQYF	TGTGCCAGCAGTGTACTAGCGGGGCAAGAGACCCAGTACTTC
TRBD2	many	TRBV6-5	TRBJ2-3	14	CASSYSAGADTQYF	TGTGCCAGCAGTTACTCGGCGGGAGCCGATACGCAGTATTTT
NA	NA	TRBV6-2/TRBV6-3	TRBJ2-3	11	CASSHTGTQYF	TGTGCCAGCAGTCACACAGGTACGCAGTATTTT
TRBD1	many	TRBV6-5	TRBJ1-2	16	CASSYSMAAGGDGYTF	TGTGCCAGCAGTTACTCGATGGCGGCAGGGGGCGATGGCTACACCTTC
NA	many	TRBV5-5	TRBJ2-7	14	CASSLELGSHEQYF	TGTGCCAGCAGCTTGGAGCTGGGGTCCCACGAGCAGTACTTC
TRBD1	NA	TRBV18	TRBJ2-3	19	CASSPNRQGEKTSTDTQYF	TGTGCCAGCTCACCAAACCGACAGGGGGAGAAGACTAGCACAGATACACAGTATTTT
NA	few	TRBV9	TRBJ2-1	14	CASSVGSGYNEQFF	TGTGCCAGCAGCGTAGGTAGCGGCTACAATGAGCAGTTCTTC
TRBD1	few	TRBV28	TRBJ1-3	16	CASSSTDRDAGNTIYF	TGTGCCAGCAGTTCAACCGACAGGGATGCAGGAAACACCATATATTTT
TRBD2	many	TRBV7-6	TRBJ2-3	16	CASSLVIAGGPDTQYF	TGTGCCAGCAGCTTAGTCATAGCGGGAGGGCCGGATACGCAGTATTTT
TRBD1	many	TRBV12-3/TRBV12-4	TRBJ2-3	15	CASTLNRGGTDTQYF	TGTGCCAGCACTTTAAACAGGGGGGGCACAGATACGCAGTATTTT
NA	many	TRBV12-3/TRBV12-4	TRBJ2-1	14	CASSQGTTYNEQFF	TGTGCCAGCAGTCAAGGGACAACTTACAATGAGCAGTTCTTC
NA	many	TRBV5-1	TRBJ2-3	13	CASSPPGGDTQYF	TGCGCCAGCAGCCCCCCCGGGGGCGATACGCAGTATTTT
TRBD2	many	TRBV6-1	TRBJ2-3	16	CASSRRLAGTADTQYF	TGTGCCAGCAGTCGACGACTAGCGGGGACGGCAGATACGCAGTATTTT
NA	NA	TRBV7-9	TRBJ2-5	18	CASSSPLDLQQTQETQYF	TGTGCCAGCAGCTCCCCCCTAGACCTACAACAAACCCAAGAGACCCAGTACTTC
TRBD2	many	TRBV7-2	TRBJ2-5	16	CASSPGPGLARETQYF	TGTGCCAGCAGCCCCGGACCGGGACTAGCCCGGGAGACCCAGTACTTC
TRBD2	many	TRBV20-1	TRBJ2-5	14	CSARLAGPQETQYF	TGCAGTGCTAGACTAGCGGGGCCCCAAGAGACCCAGTACTTC
NA	many	TRBV6-5	TRBJ2-2	14	CASSYLTYTGELFF	TGTGCCAGCAGTTACCTAACTTACACCGGGGAGCTGTTTTTT